This paragraph reports one T cell receptor beta chain. The sample is drawn from a study of Ad26.COV2.S vaccination and SARS-CoV-2 variants. With 8 bases removed from V and 7 bases from J, the gap between germline ends came to 14 bases. Germline CDR1 is MNHNY and CDR2 is SVGAGI (reference sequence). The CDR3 consists of 12 residues. Treatment specified: about 20 received Ad26.COV2.S at low or high dose, single or two shots; a few received placebo; per-sample allocation not given. It was on day 63 after the first vaccine or placebo injection that samples were taken. Sequenced by immunoSEQ multiplex PCR; TCRdb stores in-frame clones only, minus some. The sample has 300,000 to 400,000 clones, 85% to 90% seen once.

Here the sequenced sample was peripheral blood, taken in a trial of Ad26.COV2.S vaccine versus placebo. The chain employs TRBV6-6 and TRBJ1-2; perhaps TRBD1 as D (5 bases). This TCR was recovered from a person aged 18-60 years who received the Ad26.COV2.S COVID-19 vaccine or a placebo. CDR3 DNA sequence: TGTGCCAGCGGGGGTGAAGTGAGTGGCTACACCTTC. This sequence encodes CASGGEVSGYTF.